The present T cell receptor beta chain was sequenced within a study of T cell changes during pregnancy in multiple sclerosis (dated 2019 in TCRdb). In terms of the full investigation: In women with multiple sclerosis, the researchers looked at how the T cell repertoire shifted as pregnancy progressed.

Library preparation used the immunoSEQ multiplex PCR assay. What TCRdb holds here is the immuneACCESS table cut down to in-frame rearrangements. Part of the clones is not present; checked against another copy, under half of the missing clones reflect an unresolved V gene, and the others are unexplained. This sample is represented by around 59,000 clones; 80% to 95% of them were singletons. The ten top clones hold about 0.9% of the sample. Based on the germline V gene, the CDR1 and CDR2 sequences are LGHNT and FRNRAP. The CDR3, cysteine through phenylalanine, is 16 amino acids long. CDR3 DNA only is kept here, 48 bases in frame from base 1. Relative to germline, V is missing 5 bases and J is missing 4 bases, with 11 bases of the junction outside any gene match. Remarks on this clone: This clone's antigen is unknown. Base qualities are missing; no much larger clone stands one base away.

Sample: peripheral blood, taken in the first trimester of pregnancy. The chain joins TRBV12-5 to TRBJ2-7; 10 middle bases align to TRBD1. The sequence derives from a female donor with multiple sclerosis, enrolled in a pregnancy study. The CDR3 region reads CASGPTSGTGEYEQYF. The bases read TGTGCTAGTGGTCCAACCTCCGGGACAGGGGAATACGAGCAGTACTTC.